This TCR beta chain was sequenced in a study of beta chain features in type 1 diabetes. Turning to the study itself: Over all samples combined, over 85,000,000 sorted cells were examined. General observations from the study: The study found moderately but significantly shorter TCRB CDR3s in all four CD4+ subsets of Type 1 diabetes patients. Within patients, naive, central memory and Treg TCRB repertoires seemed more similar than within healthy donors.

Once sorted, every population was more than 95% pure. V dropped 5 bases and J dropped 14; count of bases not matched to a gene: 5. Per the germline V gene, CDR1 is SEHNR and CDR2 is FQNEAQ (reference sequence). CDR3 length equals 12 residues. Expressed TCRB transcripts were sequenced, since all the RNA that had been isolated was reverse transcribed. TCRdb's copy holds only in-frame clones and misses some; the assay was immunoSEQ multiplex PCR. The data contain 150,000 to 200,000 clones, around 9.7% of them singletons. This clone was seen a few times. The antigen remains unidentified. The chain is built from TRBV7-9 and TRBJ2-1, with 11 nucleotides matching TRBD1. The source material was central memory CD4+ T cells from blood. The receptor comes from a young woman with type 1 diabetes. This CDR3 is CASSQRTGGEFF. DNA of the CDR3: TGTGCCAGCAGCCAGCGGACAGGGGGCGAGTTCTTC.